This is a list of T cell receptor beta chains from one sample in a study of blood T cell repertoires in COVID-19. The protocol was immunoSEQ multiplex PCR, while the TCRdb copy is restricted to in-frame clones and leaves out a portion. Of around 370,000 clones listed, more than 75% are singletons. Sequencing used PBMCs or T cells enriched from blood (not recorded which). These receptors were obtained from a woman younger than 30 who had recovered from COVID-19. Each CDR3 is given without its conserved first and last residue. A D gene is named only where the DNA matches it firmly. Only part of the rows carry a size: once, few, many, or a class if the clone is expanded.

size: NA
D: NA
J: TRBJ1-1
V: TRBV3-1/TRBV3-2
CDR3: ASSLGHSTTEAF

size: NA
D: TRBD1
J: TRBJ2-2
V: TRBV7-3
CDR3: ASRPTGGHTGELF

size: NA
D: NA
J: TRBJ1-5
V: TRBV6-1
CDR3: AGGGASSNQPQH

size: once
D: TRBD2
J: TRBJ2-1
V: TRBV10-2
CDR3: ASSGGLAGGNNEQF

size: NA
D: TRBD1
J: TRBJ2-2
V: TRBV7-2
CDR3: ASSLRGQGTGELF

size: NA
D: TRBD1
J: TRBJ2-7
V: TRBV10-3
CDR3: AITPGQGNYEQY

size: NA
D: TRBD2
J: TRBJ2-1
V: TRBV6-2/TRBV6-3
CDR3: ASSRTSGNEQF

size: NA
D: NA
J: TRBJ1-1
V: TRBV9
CDR3: ASSVVLDSEAF

size: NA
D: TRBD2
J: TRBJ2-7
V: TRBV7-6
CDR3: ASSSQQAAGAREQY

size: NA
D: NA
J: TRBJ1-6
V: TRBV28
CDR3: ASSPPDGGINSPLH

size: once
D: TRBD1
J: TRBJ1-5
V: TRBV9
CDR3: ASSATGDRQPQH

size: NA
D: TRBD1
J: TRBJ1-6
V: TRBV7-2
CDR3: ASSAGQGVGSPLH

size: NA
D: TRBD1
J: TRBJ2-7
V: TRBV6-5
CDR3: ASWDRGYEQY

size: once
D: NA
J: TRBJ1-1
V: TRBV9
CDR3: ASSRTPGGRGTEAF

size: NA
D: TRBD1
J: TRBJ1-4
V: TRBV7-8
CDR3: ASSFPPGQGNEKLF

size: NA
D: NA
J: TRBJ2-2
V: TRBV6-5
CDR3: ASSHQIGVF

size: NA
D: TRBD1
J: TRBJ1-6
V: TRBV29-1
CDR3: SAKGQDPFAPLH

size: NA
D: TRBD2
J: TRBJ2-1
V: TRBV19
CDR3: ASSVGLAGVLTYNEQF

size: NA
D: NA
J: TRBJ1-4
V: TRBV20-1
CDR3: SASVTRGGLREKLF

size: NA
D: TRBD2
J: TRBJ2-2
V: TRBV3-1/TRBV3-2
CDR3: ASSLLAGEGGELF